This T cell receptor (delta chain) was sequenced during a study of Vδ1+ human thymocytes. Overall study results and limits: Thymic TRG and TRD repertoires appeared highly polyclonal. Thymic delta-chain repertoires held approximately 20% Vdelta2 sequences and few Vdelta3, despite high sort purity.

Sequences come from RNA converted to cDNA by reverse transcription. Pooled V-gene forward primers with one constant-region reverse primer generated the CDR3 amplicons by multiplex PCR. TCRdb re-identified clones in the multiplex PCR reads via CATT. The data show around 76,000 delta-chain clones, with around 35% seen just once and approximately 0.25% held by the top ten. Remarks on this clone: The antigen is undetermined.

CDR3 length: 17 residues. The ends were cut back, 5 bases at V and 10 bases at J, with 29 bases in the middle. Germline V gene lookup returns CDR1 TSWWSYY and CDR2 QGS. The origin of this receptor is a boy in the first two years of life who had congenital heart surgery. V is TRDV1 and J is TRDJ1; D may match TRDD1 or TRDD3 (6 bases each). The specimen was Vdelta1+ gamma-delta thymocytes from the thymus. Subset reported: FACS-sorted CD3+ TCRalphabeta- TCRVdelta1+ TCRVdelta2- thymocytes. The CDR3 coding sequence is TGTGCTCTTGGGATCAAATCCCCCGTACTGGGAAATACAATACTCATCTTT. Its translation: CALGIKSPVLGNTILIF.